Ten or more counts support the clone carrying this T cell receptor (beta chain). Its antigen is still unknown. Germline V gene sequence: CDR1 SGHKS, CDR2 YYEKEE (reference sequence). There are 14 residues in the CDR3. Trimming left V 0 bases short and J 6 bases short, with 13 bases between. The data originate from a study of CD8 T cells in ankylosing spondylitis. Study conclusions and caveats: Seemingly distinctive of ankylosing spondylitis blood was a TCR beta motif formed by eight highly homologous variants. CD8+ by phenotype, disease-linked clones were relatively rare in peripheral blood.

TCRdb processed the 5' RACE reads anew with MiXCR; each CDR3 protein has one entry. Among about 18,000 distinct CDR3 sequences, approximately 7.6% were seen once, and the ten largest hold about a third. The sequencing input was blood. The chain employs TRBV5-5 and TRBJ2-7; D perhaps matches TRBD2 (5 bases). This clonotype was obtained from a male donor with ankylosing spondylitis or in good health (not recorded which). CDR3: CASSLVGGFGEQYF. The DNA for the CDR3 is TGTGCCAGCAGCTTGGTAGGCGGGTTCGGCGAGCAGTACTTC. The whole variable domain, remainder taken from reference TRBV5-5 and TRBJ2-7, is DAGVTQSPTHLIKTRGQQVTLRCSPISGHKSVSWYQQVLGQGPQFIFQYYEKEERGRGNFPDRFSARQFPNYSSELNVNALLLGDSALYLCASSLVGGFGEQYFGPGTRLTVT.